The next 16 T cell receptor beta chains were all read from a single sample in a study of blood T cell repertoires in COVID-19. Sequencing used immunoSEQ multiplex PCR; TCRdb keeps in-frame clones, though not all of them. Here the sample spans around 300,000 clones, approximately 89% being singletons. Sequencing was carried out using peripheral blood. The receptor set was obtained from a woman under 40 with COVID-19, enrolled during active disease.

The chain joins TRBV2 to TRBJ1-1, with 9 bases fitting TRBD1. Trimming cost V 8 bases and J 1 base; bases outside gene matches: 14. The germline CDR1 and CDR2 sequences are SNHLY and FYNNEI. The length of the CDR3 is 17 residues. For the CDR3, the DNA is TGTGCCAGCCAAAAGCAAACACCGGGACAGGGGAACACTGAAGCTTTCTTT. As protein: CASQKQTPGQGNTEAFF.

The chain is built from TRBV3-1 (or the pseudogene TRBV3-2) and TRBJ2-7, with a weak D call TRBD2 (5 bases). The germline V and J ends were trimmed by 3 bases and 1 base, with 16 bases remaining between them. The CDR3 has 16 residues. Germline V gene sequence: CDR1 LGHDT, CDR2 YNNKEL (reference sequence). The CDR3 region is CASSHRGSASSYEQYF. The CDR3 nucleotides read TGTGCCAGCAGCCACCGGGGTAGCGCCAGTTCCTACGAGCAGTACTTC.

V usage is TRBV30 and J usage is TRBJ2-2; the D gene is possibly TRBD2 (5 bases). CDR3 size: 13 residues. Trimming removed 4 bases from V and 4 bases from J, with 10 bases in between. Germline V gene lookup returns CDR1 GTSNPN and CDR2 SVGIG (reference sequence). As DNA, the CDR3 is TGTGCCTGGAATAGCGTGGGCACCGGGGAGCTGTTTTTT. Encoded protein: CAWNSVGTGELFF.

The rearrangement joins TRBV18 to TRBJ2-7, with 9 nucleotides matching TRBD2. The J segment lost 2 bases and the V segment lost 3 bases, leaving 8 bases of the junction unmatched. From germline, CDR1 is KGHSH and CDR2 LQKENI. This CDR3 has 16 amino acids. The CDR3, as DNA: TGTGCCAGCTCACCCTTGACTAGCGGAGGACCCTACGAGCAGTACTTC. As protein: CASSPLTSGGPYEQYF.

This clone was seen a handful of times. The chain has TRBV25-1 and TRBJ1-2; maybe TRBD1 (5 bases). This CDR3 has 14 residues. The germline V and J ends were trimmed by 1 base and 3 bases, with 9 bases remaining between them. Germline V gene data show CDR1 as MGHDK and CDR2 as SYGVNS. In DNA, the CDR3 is TGTGCCAGCAGTGAATGGGGCGCAGACTATGGCTACACCTTC. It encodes CASSEWGADYGYTF.

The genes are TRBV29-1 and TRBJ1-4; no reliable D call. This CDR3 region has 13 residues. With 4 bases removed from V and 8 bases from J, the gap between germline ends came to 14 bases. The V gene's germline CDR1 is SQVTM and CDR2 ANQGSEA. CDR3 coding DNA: TGCAGCGTTGTTCCTCTCGGGAACGAAAAACTGTTTTTT. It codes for CSVVPLGNEKLFF.

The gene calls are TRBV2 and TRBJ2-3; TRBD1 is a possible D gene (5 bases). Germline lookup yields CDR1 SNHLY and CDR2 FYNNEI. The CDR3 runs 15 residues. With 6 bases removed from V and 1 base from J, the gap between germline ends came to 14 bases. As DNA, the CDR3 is TGTGCCAGCAGCAGAGACAGAGGTGGCACAGATACGCAGTATTTT. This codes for CASSRDRGGTDTQYF.

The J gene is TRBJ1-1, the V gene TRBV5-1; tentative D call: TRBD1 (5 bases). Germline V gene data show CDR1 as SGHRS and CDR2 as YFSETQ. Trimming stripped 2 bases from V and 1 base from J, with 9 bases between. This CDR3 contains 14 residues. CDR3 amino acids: CASSFDSRNTEAFF. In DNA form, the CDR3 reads TGCGCCAGCAGCTTTGACAGCCGGAACACTGAAGCTTTCTTT.

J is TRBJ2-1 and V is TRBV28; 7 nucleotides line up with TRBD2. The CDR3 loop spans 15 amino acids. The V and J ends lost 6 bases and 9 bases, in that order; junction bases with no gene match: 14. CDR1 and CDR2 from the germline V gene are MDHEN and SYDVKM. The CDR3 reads CASRKTSASLGEQFF. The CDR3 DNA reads TGTGCCAGCAGGAAAACTAGCGCGAGTTTGGGTGAGCAGTTCTTC.

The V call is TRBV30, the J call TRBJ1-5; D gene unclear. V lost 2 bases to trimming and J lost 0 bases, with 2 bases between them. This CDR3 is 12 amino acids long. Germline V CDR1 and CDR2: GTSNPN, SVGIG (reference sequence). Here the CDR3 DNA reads TGTGCCTGGAGTTATAGCAATCAGCCCCAGCATTTT. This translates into CAWSYSNQPQHF.

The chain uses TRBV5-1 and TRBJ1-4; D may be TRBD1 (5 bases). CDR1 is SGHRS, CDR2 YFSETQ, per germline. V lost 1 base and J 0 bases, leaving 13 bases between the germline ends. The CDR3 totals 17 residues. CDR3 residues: CASSLRQQPATNEKLFF. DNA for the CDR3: TGCGCCAGCAGCTTGCGACAGCAACCAGCAACTAATGAAAAACTGTTTTTT.

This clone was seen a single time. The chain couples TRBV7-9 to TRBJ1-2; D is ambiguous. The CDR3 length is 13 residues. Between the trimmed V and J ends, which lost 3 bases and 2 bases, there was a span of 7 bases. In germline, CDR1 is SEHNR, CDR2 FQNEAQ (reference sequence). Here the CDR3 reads CASSFLLNYGYTF. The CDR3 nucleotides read TGTGCCAGCAGCTTTCTGCTAAACTATGGCTACACCTTC.

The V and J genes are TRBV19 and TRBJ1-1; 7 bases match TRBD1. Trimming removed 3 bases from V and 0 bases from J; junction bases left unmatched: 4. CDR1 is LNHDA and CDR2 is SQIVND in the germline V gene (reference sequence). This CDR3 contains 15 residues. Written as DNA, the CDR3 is TGTGCCAGTAGTATGAGGGACAGCATGAACACTGAAGCTTTCTTT. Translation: CASSMRDSMNTEAFF.

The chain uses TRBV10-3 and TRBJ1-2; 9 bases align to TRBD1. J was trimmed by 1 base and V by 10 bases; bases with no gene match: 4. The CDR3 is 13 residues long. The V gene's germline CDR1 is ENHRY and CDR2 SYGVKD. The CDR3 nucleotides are TGTGCCACCGGACAGGGGCTTAACTATGGCTACACCTTC. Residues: CATGQGLNYGYTF.

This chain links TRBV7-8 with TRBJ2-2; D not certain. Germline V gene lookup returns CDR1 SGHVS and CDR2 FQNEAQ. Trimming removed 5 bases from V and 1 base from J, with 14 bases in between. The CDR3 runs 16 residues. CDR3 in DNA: TGTGCCAGCAGCCCTTATGTGGCATTGAACACCGGGGAGCTGTTTTTT. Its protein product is CASSPYVALNTGELFF.

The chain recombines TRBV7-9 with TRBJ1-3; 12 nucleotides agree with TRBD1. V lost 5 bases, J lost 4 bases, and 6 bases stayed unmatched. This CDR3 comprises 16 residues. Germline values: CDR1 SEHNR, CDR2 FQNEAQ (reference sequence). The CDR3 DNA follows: TGTGCCAGCAGCCCGTGGGGACAGGGGGCAGGAAACACCATATATTTT. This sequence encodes CASSPWGQGAGNTIYF.